Detailed here is one T cell receptor (beta chain). Its antigen is unknown. Per-base qualities were not stored, and no clone one base away is much larger. The library was generated by the immunoSEQ multiplex PCR assay. The multiplex PCR relied on a mix of 60 forward primers for TCR Vbeta segments and 13 reverse primers for TCR Jbeta segments. The CDR3 region of rearranged TCR beta genes was amplified from genomic DNA with a multiplex PCR assay. The Illumina HiSeq System was used to sequence the amplified TCR beta libraries as 87-base-pair reads. The authors' pipeline ran thus. A later analysis tallied roughly 76 million unique TCR beta chains across the 650 to 750 repertoires, and about 12 million of those chains were shared by two or more donors. To remove PCR and sequencing errors, raw reads were error-corrected and collapsed into unique sequences using a nearest-neighbor algorithm that merged closely related sequences. V, D and J gene segments were assigned by aligning CDR3 sequences to IMGT reference sequences. For a sequence to be retained, a match of at least six nucleotides to both a V gene segment and a J gene segment was required. A rearrangement counted as productive if the CDR3 had no stop codons and remained in frame with V and J, and every other rearrangement counted as non-productive. Following IMGT convention, CDR3 was defined as the stretch from the second conserved V-encoded cysteine up to the conserved J-encoded phenylalanine. The earlier analysis of a few hundred of the donors excluded sequences that lacked an unambiguous match to a single V gene segment. An earlier analysis of almost 600 of the donors classified V segments as functional when productive rearrangements were above 56.7% and as segregating when the standard deviation between donors was above 5%. A statistical classification framework was built for diagnosing cytomegalovirus status from the catalog of TCR beta chain sequences. A later analysis assigned V and J genes by comparing TCR nucleotide sequences with IMGT/GENE-DB human TR gene sequences. A later analysis assigned CDR3 sequences and most-parsimonious VDJ recombination scenarios with the TCRdist pipeline. A later analysis defined each TCR beta chain by its CDR3 amino acid sequence plus V-gene family, and excluded reads lacking a unique V-gene family. As a way to deal with suspected cross-contamination and a sequencing artifact, a later analysis dropped 592 nucleotide sequences that were highly shared and had low generation probability. In a later analysis, a clonal expansion index for each public chain was calculated from normalized within-repertoire ranks of inferred template counts. In a later analysis, generation probabilities were computed with a VDJ recombination model fitted to out-of-frame rearrangements, and the resulting probabilities were checked against IGoR. In a later analysis, TCR-TCR, TCR-HLA and TCR-CMV co-occurrence was scored with hypergeometric tests, and a repertoire-size bias correction was applied to TCR pairs. False discovery rates were estimated in a later analysis by permuting HLA or CMV assignments 20 times. In a later analysis, co-occurring TCRs were grouped using DBSCAN, with TCRdist sequence similarity added in when clustering inside HLA-allele-positive subsets. Co-occurrence clustering excluded repertoires with fewer than 30,000 or more than 120,000 public chains, plus five with anomalous nucleotide sharing. The table was pulled from immuneACCESS by TCRdb, which kept in-frame rearrangements only. Such tables lose some clones; where checked, under half of the loss comes from unresolved V genes, and the rest has no known cause. D and trimming come from the DNA, and the V and J calls and clone size come from that table. Counted in this sample were 100,000 to 120,000 clones; approximately 11% of them appeared once. 15% to 20% of the sample is held by the ten biggest clonotypes.

This entry comes from a study of cytomegalovirus exposure and HLA in healthy donors (dated by TCRdb to the late 2010s). Context from the whole study: According to an earlier analysis of 550 to 700 of the donors, 150 million to 200 million T cells yielded some 110 million unique TCR beta sequences and approximately 300 Gb of sequence data. Rather than drawing on any new phenotypic data, the later analysis identified candidate immune exposures from TCR beta sequences and the way those sequences occurred across donors. Donor age, sex, ethnicity and CMV serostatus were collected together with the repertoire data. HLA typing covered class I and class II loci at four-digit resolution. Because of strong linkage in the cohort, roughly 5 DR-DQ haplotypes were treated as single units for association and clustering. The aim of the study was to test whether cataloging public T cell receptors could identify signatures of past pathogen exposure. An early release that covered some 640 HLA-typed donors contained 250 to 350 gigabases of sequencing data and about 93 million unique TCR sequences. Of the 300 to 450 genotyped donors, about 80% fell in the genetic ancestry cluster associated with self-reported Caucasian donors. A separate validation cohort of 90 to 150 different subjects was used in addition to the approximately 610-subject first cohort. The number of typed donors differed by locus: about 620-630 for A, B, C, DRB1 and DQB1; about 520 for DQA1; 606 for DPA1; and 400 to 480 for DPB1. Across roughly 420 genotyped donors of the cohort, an average of about 200,000 unique TCR beta nucleotide sequences per donor were sequenced, and roughly 20% of those sequences were non-productive. A later analysis re-analyzed previously published TCR beta repertoires from approximately 670 donors and added high-resolution HLA genotyping to study TCR occurrence patterns. Every discovery cohort repertoire had been produced on one sequencing platform. In a later genetic analysis, genome-wide SNP genotypes for about 55% of the roughly 700 donors were used, and that subset was treated as a discovery cohort. The study used immunosequencing to profile the T cell repertoires of more than 650 subjects and linked those repertoires to cytomegalovirus serostatus. To decide whether each TCR beta V gene segment behaved as functional or pseudogenic, an earlier analysis of 587 of the donors relied on high-throughput TCR beta sequencing. To predict cytomegalovirus infection status, the study combined high-throughput TCR immunosequencing, statistical association of individual TCRs with disease status, and machine learning. The paper's findings and limits, for the study overall: In a later analysis, TCR association rates were found to vary across HLA loci, with the most associated TCRs seen for DRB1 alleles and the fewest for HLA-C alleles. In this cohort, only TCR beta chains were sequenced, and detectable features were limited by the absence of alpha or paired-chain data. In an earlier analysis of roughly 500 of the donors, most TCR beta V segments appeared in productive rearrangements about 90% or about 30% of the time, broadly matching IMGT annotations. Assigning TCR associations to individual alleles was difficult when HLA alleles, especially DR and DQ, strongly co-occurred. Because some donors lacked HLA typing at each locus, the association tests relied only on the typed subset. A further reported finding was that TCR beta sequences accurately predicted the HLA-A and HLA-B alleles for most subjects in the first cohort. In a later analysis, HLA-associated TCR beta chains showed more clonal expansion and lower generation probabilities than non-associated chains that were equally common. Several of the top co-occurrence clusters appeared to be linked to parvovirus B19, influenza, CMV and Epstein-Barr virus, according to a later analysis. Some 15 rarely observed V segments, including chromosome 9 orphons, were excluded from the earlier analysis of about 600 of the donors because counts were too low. At a false discovery rate of 0.05, a later analysis linked under 20,000 TCR beta sequences to specific HLA alleles. The classifier was reported to diagnose cytomegalovirus status with high specificity and sensitivity in both the original and validation cohorts. Roughly uniform sequencing depth across donors was assumed in presence/absence analyses, although this assumption may not hold. In a later genetic analysis, a missense DCLRE1C variant was associated with V-gene and J-gene trimming of TCR beta chains, and the association was replicated in an independent cohort. A few of the identified cytomegalovirus-associated TCR beta chains were confirmed in vitro to be specific for cytomegalovirus antigens. In a later genetic analysis, fewer N-insertions in productive TCRs were reported among donors in an Asian-associated ancestry cluster than the roughly 700-donor mean. A total of roughly 160 TCR beta chains were listed by the study as associated with cytomegalovirus. For the cohort, immune exposure information was limited to CMV serostatus. Correlated functional status among segregating V segments might reflect linkage disequilibrium, but an unknown experimental factor could not be ruled out. The authors suggested that the approach could potentially be extended to other disease states and immunological phenotypes. In a later analysis, most CMV-associated TCR beta chains were found to appear HLA-restricted, with HLA associations seemingly driven largely by CMV exposure. Most TCR sequences were seen in very few donors, while some public TCRs were found in many individuals. The 87-base-pair reads could not distinguish some IMGT-functional V segments, including TRBV6-2 and TRBV6-3, so those segments were excluded. A cluster of highly shared sequence variants was judged likely to be a technical artifact of the sequencing pipeline.

Based on the germline V gene, the CDR1 and CDR2 sequences are SQVTM and ANQGSEA. Taken from cysteine to phenylalanine, the CDR3 has 11 residues. Only the CDR3 portion is preserved as DNA: 33 bases, with reading frame beginning at the first base. V is shortened by 5 bases, J by 8 bases, and the region joining them spans 12 bases. The cohort consisted of 650 to 700 healthy bone marrow donors. Cohort members were all nominally healthy when sampled, although unrecorded immune exposures were likely present. The donor tested CMV seropositive and was one of the 289 seropositive cohort members. A peripheral blood sample was collected from each donor, and TCR beta sequencing was performed on peripheral blood mononuclear cells. The Qiagen DNeasy Blood Extraction Kit was used to extract genomic DNA from the blood cell samples.

This clonotype originated in a man aged 35 to 55 in good health and CMV-seropositive. The sample comprised PBMCs. Recombination joined TRBV29-1 with TRBJ1-2, with TRBD1 perhaps the D gene, on 6 matching bases. Read as DNA, the sequence is TGCAGCGTTTTGGGGGGGGGCGGCTACACCTTC. The encoded protein is CSVLGGGGYTF.